The 22 T cell receptor beta chains presented below share a single source sample, sequenced in a study of blood T cell repertoires in COVID-19. The data were produced by immunoSEQ multiplex PCR, yet TCRdb's version contains in-frame clones alone and is incomplete. Here the sample spans about 58,000 clones, 75% to 90% being singletons. Sequencing was done on a sample of peripheral blood. These receptors all come from a woman aged 60-75 years with active COVID-19.

The CDR3: CAISGAISTDTQYF. CDR3 coding DNA: TGTGCCATCAGTGGGGCAATTAGCACAGATACGCAGTATTTT. This sequence joins TRBV10-3 and TRBJ2-3, with D hard to call. Trimming removed 4 bases at V and 0 bases at J, with 8 bases between. The germline gives CDR1 ENHRY, CDR2 SYGVKD. The CDR3 is made up of 14 amino acids.

This clone has only one observation. V is TRBV10-3 and J is TRBJ1-2, with D possibly TRBD1 on 6 matching bases. CDR1 ENHRY and CDR2 SYGVKD come from the germline V gene. Trimming removed 3 bases from V and 1 base from J, with 9 bases in between. The CDR3 totals 14 residues. This chain's CDR3 is CAISDQQGNYGYTF. CDR3 in DNA: TGTGCCATCAGTGACCAACAGGGTAACTATGGCTACACCTTC.

J is TRBJ1-2 and V is TRBV7-8; D might be TRBD1 (5 bases). The ends were cut back, 4 bases at V and 0 bases at J, with 12 bases in the middle. This CDR3 has 15 residues. The germline CDR1 and CDR2 sequences are SGHVS and FQNEAQ. CDR3 residues: CASSSKRGTNYGYTF. CDR3 coding DNA: TGTGCCAGCAGCTCCAAAAGGGGTACTAACTATGGCTACACCTTC.

The chain links TRBV3-1 (or the pseudogene TRBV3-2) to TRBJ2-7, with a tentative D call TRBD1 (6 bases). V was pared by 5 bases and J by 6 bases, with 14 bases between. Looked up from germline, CDR1 is LGHDT and CDR2 is YNNKEL (reference sequence). This CDR3 has 13 amino acids. The CDR3 DNA reads as TGTGCCAGCAGCTTCATGACAGGAGCCGAGCAGTACTTC. Translating gives CASSFMTGAEQYF.

The chain joins TRBV27 to TRBJ2-7; weak D call: TRBD2 (5 bases). Germline V CDR1 and CDR2: MNHEY, SMNVEV (reference sequence). The CDR3 spans 16 residues. Trimming removed 1 base at V and 1 base at J, with 14 bases between. Here the CDR3 reads CASSLLGGALSYEQYF. The CDR3 DNA reads as TGTGCCAGCAGTTTATTAGGAGGAGCGCTTTCCTACGAGCAGTACTTC.

The chain carries TRBV7-2 and TRBJ2-3; D might be TRBD2 (7 bases). V lost 1 base and J 1 base, leaving 21 bases between the germline ends. Per the germline V gene, CDR1 is SGHTA and CDR2 is FQGNSA. This CDR3 is 19 amino acids long. The CDR3, as DNA: TGTGCCAGCAGCTTAGAGGGTCGGGGGGCGCGGTTTCGCACAGATACGCAGTATTTT. It codes for CASSLEGRGARFRTDTQYF.

The V and J genes are TRBV5-1 and TRBJ2-3; 9 bases align to TRBD1. Trimming at V came to 4 bases and at J to 2 bases, leaving 5 bases not matched to a gene. Germline lookup yields CDR1 SGHRS and CDR2 YFSETQ. The CDR3 runs to 15 residues. Here the CDR3 DNA reads TGCGCCAGCAGCCTGGGGACAGGGTTCACAGATACGCAGTATTTT. Residues: CASSLGTGFTDTQYF.

The CDR3 sequence is CASSHDRVGSYEQYF. The DNA of the CDR3 is TGCGCCAGCAGCCATGACAGGGTTGGGTCCTACGAGCAGTACTTC. J is TRBJ2-7 and V is TRBV4-3; 7 nucleotides match TRBD1. CDR1 is LGHNA and CDR2 is YSLEER in the germline V gene. This CDR3 has 15 residues. V dropped 3 bases and J dropped 1; count of bases not matched to a gene: 6.

The chain links TRBV5-1 to TRBJ2-3; no definite D call. Germline V gives CDR1 SGHRS, CDR2 YFSETQ. V dropped 2 bases and J dropped 5 bases, with 9 bases sitting between them. CDR3 size: 13 residues. This CDR3 is CASSFAALDTQYF. The CDR3 coding sequence is TGCGCCAGCAGCTTCGCGGCCCTAGATACGCAGTATTTT.

The chain carries TRBV7-2 and TRBJ1-5; D is ambiguous. The CDR3 loop spans 15 amino acids. V lost 1 base and J 4 bases, leaving 11 bases between the germline ends. Looked up from germline, CDR1 is SGHTA and CDR2 is FQGNSA. CDR3 coding DNA: TGTGCCAGCAGCTTAGTCGCCGCGCCAAATCAGCCCCAGCATTTT. Protein product: CASSLVAAPNQPQHF.

The chain links TRBV2 to TRBJ2-3; TRBD2 matches 9 bases. J gave up 5 bases and V 7 bases, and 7 bases lay outside the gene matches. The CDR3 consists of 14 residues. CDR1 and CDR2 (germline): SNHLY, FYNNEI. CDR3 residues: CASTAGGPGDTQYF. The CDR3 DNA is TGTGCCAGCACCGCGGGGGGGCCGGGAGATACGCAGTATTTT. The variable domain in full, with the rest retrieved from reference TRBV2 and TRBJ2-3, is EPEVTQTPSHQVTQMGQEVILRCVPISNHLYFYWYRQILGQKVEFLVSFYNNEISEKSEIFDDQFSVERPDGSNFTLKIRSTKLEDSAMYFCASTAGGPGDTQYFGPGTRLTVL.

The CDR3 bases are TGCAGCGTTGATCTCCCTTGGACAGAGAAAGAGACCCAGTACTTC. Translated: CSVDLPWTEKETQYF. This chain connects TRBV29-1 to TRBJ2-5; a weak D match, TRBD1 (6 bases). CDR1 is SQVTM, CDR2 ANQGSEA, per germline. CDR3 length equals 15 residues. Trimming removed 3 bases from V and 3 bases from J, with 17 bases in between.

This chain's CDR3 is CASSQDLAGGDNEQFF. The CDR3 DNA follows: TGTGCCAGCAGCCAAGATCTAGCGGGGGGGGACAATGAGCAGTTCTTC. The V gene is TRBV4-2, the J gene TRBJ2-1, with 12 nucleotides matching TRBD2. Germline CDR1 and CDR2: LGHNA and YNFKEQ. V shed 0 bases and J 5 bases; nucleotides not matched to a gene: 2. This CDR3 region has 16 residues.

This chain connects TRBV30 to TRBJ2-7; maybe TRBD1 (5 bases). With 3 bases removed from V and 0 bases from J, the gap between germline ends came to 12 bases. Looked up from germline, CDR1 is GTSNPN and CDR2 is SVGIG (reference sequence). The CDR3 is 14 amino acids. This chain's CDR3 is CAWRDNGGSYEQYF. The CDR3 DNA sequence: TGTGCCTGGAGGGACAACGGCGGCTCCTACGAGCAGTACTTC.

V and J are TRBV2 and TRBJ1-4; no clear D gene. CDR3 length: 15 amino acids. Trimming pared 5 bases from V and 8 bases from J, leaving 18 bases between. In germline, CDR1 is SNHLY, CDR2 FYNNEI. CDR3 nucleotide sequence: TGTGCCAGCAGTTCCGACCGTACCTGGGAGGAAAAACTGTTTTTT. It specifies CASSSDRTWEEKLFF.

The chain carries TRBV5-1 and TRBJ2-6; D remains ambiguous. The length of the CDR3 is 17 residues. The V end lost 0 bases, the J end lost 1 base, and 11 bases lay between the germline ends. CDR1 and CDR2 (germline): SGHRS, YFSETQ. CDR3 in DNA: TGCGCCAGCAGCTTGGAAACTGCGCGGTCTGGGGCCAACGTCCTGACTTTC. It codes for CASSLETARSGANVLTF.

The chain employs TRBV5-4 and TRBJ2-1; D possibly corresponds to TRBD1 (6 bases). The germline V gene encodes CDR1 SGHNT and CDR2 YYREEE (reference sequence). The germline V and J ends were trimmed by 0 bases and 2 bases, with 9 bases remaining between them. The CDR3 has 15 amino acids. The CDR3 nucleotides are TGTGCCAGCAGCTTGGTTGGGGGCGCCTACAATGAGCAGTTCTTC. Translating it yields CASSLVGGAYNEQFF.

V is TRBV18 and J is TRBJ1-2; D possibly corresponds to TRBD1 (5 bases). CDR1 and CDR2 from the germline V gene are KGHSH and LQKENI. This CDR3 is built from 13 residues. Trimming took off 8 bases at V and 7 bases at J, with 17 bases between the two ends. CDR3 amino acids: CASTPAGRGGYTF. CDR3 coding DNA: TGTGCCAGCACCCCAGCGGGGAGGGGTGGCTACACCTTC.

The rearrangement joins TRBV7-9 to TRBJ2-1; maybe TRBD2 (6 bases). Germline CDR1 is SEHNR and CDR2 is FQNEAQ (reference sequence). Trimming left V 0 bases short and J 7 bases short, with 13 bases between. CDR3 length equals 15 residues. The CDR3 DNA sequence: TGTGCCAGCAGCTTAGCCGGGGGAGCATGGAATGAGCAGTTCTTC. As protein: CASSLAGGAWNEQFF.

The rearrangement uses TRBV3-1 (or the pseudogene TRBV3-2) and TRBJ1-3; unclear D gene. V was trimmed by 3 bases and J by 1 base, leaving 13 bases between them. Looked up from germline, CDR1 is LGHDT and CDR2 is YNNKEL (reference sequence). The CDR3 is made up of 16 amino acids. The CDR3 coding sequence is TGTGCCAGCAGCCAGGCTGGATGGGCTTCTGGAAACACCATATATTTT. Translated: CASSQAGWASGNTIYF.

The genes are TRBV10-2 and TRBJ1-1; 7 nucleotides line up with TRBD1. CDR3 length: 15 residues. Trimming took 1 base from V and 7 from J; bases not matched to a gene: 9. Germline loops: CDR1 WSHSY, CDR2 SAAADI. The CDR3 loop is CASSEWTPGGNEAFF. The CDR3 bases are TGCGCCAGCAGTGAGTGGACTCCAGGGGGGAATGAAGCTTTCTTT.

This clone was seen just once. The chain is built from TRBV25-1 and TRBJ2-3; D unclear. CDR1 is MGHDK, CDR2 SYGVNS, per germline. CDR3 size: 12 residues. Trimming pared 0 bases from V and 6 bases from J, leaving 4 bases between. CDR3 region: CASSEYADTQYF. The CDR3 region has the DNA TGTGCCAGCAGTGAATATGCGGATACGCAGTATTTT.